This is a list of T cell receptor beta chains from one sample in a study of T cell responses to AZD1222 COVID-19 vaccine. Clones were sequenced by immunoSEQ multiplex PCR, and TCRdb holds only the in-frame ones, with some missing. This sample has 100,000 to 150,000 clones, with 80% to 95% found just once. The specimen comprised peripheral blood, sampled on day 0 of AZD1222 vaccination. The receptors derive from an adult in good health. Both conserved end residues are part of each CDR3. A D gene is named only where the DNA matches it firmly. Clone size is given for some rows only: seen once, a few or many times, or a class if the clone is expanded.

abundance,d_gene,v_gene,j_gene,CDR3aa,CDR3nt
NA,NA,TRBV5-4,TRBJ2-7,CASSSTGGGSYEQYF,TGTGCCAGCAGCTCGACGGGGGGCGGTTCCTACGAGCAGTACTTC
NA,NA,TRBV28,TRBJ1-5,CASSQTGHHQPQHF,TGTGCCAGCAGCCAGACAGGCCACCATCAGCCCCAGCATTTT
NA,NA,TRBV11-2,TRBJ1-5,CASSLDRSGQPQHF,TGTGCCAGCAGCTTAGATCGGAGCGGTCAGCCCCAGCATTTT
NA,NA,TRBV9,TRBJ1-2,CASSVVGNYGYTF,TGTGCCAGCAGCGTAGTCGGAAACTATGGCTACACCTTC
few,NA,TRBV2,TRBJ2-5,CASDGVGGPQQETQYF,TGTGCCAGCGACGGCGTCGGGGGGCCACAACAAGAGACCCAGTACTTC
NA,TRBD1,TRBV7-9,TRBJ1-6,CASSSTGRSPLHF,TGTGCCAGCAGCTCGACAGGGAGATCACCCCTCCACTTT
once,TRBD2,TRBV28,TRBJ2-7,CVSSLKYLAGAQYF,TGTGTCAGCAGTTTAAAATATCTAGCGGGAGCACAGTACTTC
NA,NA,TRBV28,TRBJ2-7,CASKGQPYEQYF,TGTGCCAGCAAGGGGCAGCCCTACGAGCAGTACTTC
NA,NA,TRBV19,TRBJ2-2,CASKVETPVSGELFF,TGTGCCAGTAAGGTCGAGACCCCCGTATCCGGGGAGCTGTTTTTT
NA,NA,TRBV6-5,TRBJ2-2,CASKGVGSTGELFF,TGTGCCAGCAAAGGCGTAGGGTCCACCGGGGAGCTGTTTTTT
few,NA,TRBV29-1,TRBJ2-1,CSVGGPQSNEQFF,TGCAGCGTTGGGGGGCCCCAGAGCAATGAGCAGTTCTTC
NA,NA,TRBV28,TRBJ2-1,CASSRDWQSYNEQFF,TGTGCCAGCAGCCGGGACTGGCAATCCTACAATGAGCAGTTCTTC
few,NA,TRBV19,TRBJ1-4,CASSKASGVTNEKLFF,TGTGCCAGTAGTAAGGCCTCAGGGGTTACTAATGAAAAACTGTTTTTT
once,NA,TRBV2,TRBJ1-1,CASSAFLGFEAFF,TGTGCCAGCAGTGCCTTTTTGGGATTCGAAGCTTTCTTT
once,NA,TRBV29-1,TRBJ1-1,CSASPSLTEAFF,TGCAGCGCCTCCCCTTCGCTTACTGAAGCTTTCTTT
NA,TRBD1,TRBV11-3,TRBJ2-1,CASSLHSGGRDEQFF,TGTGCCAGCAGCTTACATTCAGGGGGACGGGATGAGCAGTTCTTC
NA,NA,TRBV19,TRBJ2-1,CASSLTPLAGLKNEQFF,TGTGCCAGTAGCCTCACCCCCCTTGCAGGGCTAAAAAATGAGCAGTTCTTC
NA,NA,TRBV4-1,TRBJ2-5,CASSHHGTSQETQYF,TGCGCCAGCAGCCACCACGGGACAAGTCAAGAGACCCAGTACTTC
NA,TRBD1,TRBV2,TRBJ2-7,CASSVRDRGLYEQYF,TGTGCCAGCAGTGTCCGGGACAGGGGGTTGTACGAGCAGTACTTC
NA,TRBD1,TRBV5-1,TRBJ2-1,CASTEDRGFREQFF,TGCGCCAGCACCGAGGACAGGGGGTTTCGGGAGCAGTTCTTC
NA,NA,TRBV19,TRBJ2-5,CASSIGGETQYF,TGTGCCAGTAGTATAGGCGGGGAGACCCAGTACTTC
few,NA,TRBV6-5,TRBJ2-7,CASSDKAGSSYEQYF,TGTGCCAGCAGCGATAAAGCGGGTAGCTCCTACGAGCAGTACTTC
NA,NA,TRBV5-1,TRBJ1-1,CASSPGHRAETEAFF,TGCGCCAGCAGCCCGGGGCACAGGGCGGAGACTGAAGCTTTCTTT
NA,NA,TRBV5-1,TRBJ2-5,CASSLAGMRETQYF,TGCGCCAGCAGCTTGGCGGGAATGAGGGAGACCCAGTACTTC
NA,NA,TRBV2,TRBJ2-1,CASRRRGSSYNEQFF,TGTGCCAGCAGGCGGAGGGGTTCGTCCTACAATGAGCAGTTCTTC
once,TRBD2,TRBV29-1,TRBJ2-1,CSVALAGARNEQFF,TGCAGCGTTGCTCTAGCGGGAGCCCGGAATGAGCAGTTCTTC
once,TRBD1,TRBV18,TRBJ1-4,CASSPRTGLGEKLFF,TGTGCCAGCTCACCCCGGACAGGGTTAGGGGAAAAACTGTTTTTT
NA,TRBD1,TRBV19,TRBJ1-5,CASSQTGEIQPQHF,TGTGCCAGTAGTCAAACAGGGGAGATTCAGCCCCAGCATTTT
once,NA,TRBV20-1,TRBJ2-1,CSASSGSYNEQFF,TGCAGTGCGAGTAGCGGTTCCTACAATGAGCAGTTCTTC
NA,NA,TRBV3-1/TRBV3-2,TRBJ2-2,CASSLQGDGELFF,TGTGCCAGCAGTCTGCAGGGTGACGGGGAGCTGTTTTTT
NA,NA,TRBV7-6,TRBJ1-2,CASSPITLVNYGYTF,TGTGCCAGCAGCCCAATAACGCTTGTGAACTATGGCTACACCTTC
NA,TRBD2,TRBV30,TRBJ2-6,CAWSVQLAAGSGANVLTF,TGTGCCTGGAGTGTACAACTAGCGGCCGGCTCTGGGGCCAACGTCCTGACTTTC
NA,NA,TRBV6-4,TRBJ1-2,CASSDGLLGYTF,TGTGCCAGCAGTGACGGACTCCTTGGCTACACCTTC
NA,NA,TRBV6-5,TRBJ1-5,CASSHQGGQHF,TGTGCCAGCAGTCACCAGGGTGGCCAGCATTTT
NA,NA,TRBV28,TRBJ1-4,CASSSLGSGEKLFF,TGTGCCAGCAGTTCCCTGGGGTCGGGGGAAAAACTGTTTTTT
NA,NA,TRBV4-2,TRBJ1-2,CASSQDLGSYGYTF,TGTGCCAGCAGCCAAGATCTTGGCAGCTATGGCTACACCTTC
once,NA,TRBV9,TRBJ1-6,CASSSPGAGMDLNDPDSPLHF,TGTGCCAGCAGCTCACCGGGGGCGGGGATGGACCTCAACGACCCGGATTCACCCCTCCACTTT
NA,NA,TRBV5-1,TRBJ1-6,CASSFLGQGSSPLHF,TGCGCCAGCAGCTTTCTGGGGCAGGGGAGTTCACCCCTCCACTTT
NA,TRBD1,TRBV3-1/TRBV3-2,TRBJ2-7,CASGHRGQIYEQYF,TGTGCCAGCGGCCACAGGGGGCAGATCTACGAGCAGTACTTC
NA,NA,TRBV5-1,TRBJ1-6,CASSHEPGPLSYNSPLHF,TGCGCCAGCAGCCATGAACCGGGCCCTCTATCTTATAATTCACCCCTCCACTTT
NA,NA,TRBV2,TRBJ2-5,CASLRGQETQYF,TGTGCCAGTTTGCGGGGACAAGAGACCCAGTACTTC
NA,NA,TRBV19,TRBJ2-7,CASSPGPAHYEQYF,TGTGCCAGTAGTCCGGGTCCAGCCCACTACGAGCAGTACTTC
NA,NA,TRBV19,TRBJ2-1,CASSIRSGYNEQFF,TGTGCCAGTAGTATAAGGAGCGGTTACAATGAGCAGTTCTTC
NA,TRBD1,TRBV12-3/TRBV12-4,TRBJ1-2,CASSLGTGSGYTF,TGTGCCAGCAGTCTAGGGACAGGGTCTGGCTACACCTTC
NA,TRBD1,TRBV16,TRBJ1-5,CASSQSGTGNQPQHF,TGTGCCAGCAGCCAATCCGGGACAGGGAATCAGCCCCAGCATTTT
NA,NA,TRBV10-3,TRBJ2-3,CAISDRDTQYF,TGTGCCATCAGTGACCGAGATACGCAGTATTTT